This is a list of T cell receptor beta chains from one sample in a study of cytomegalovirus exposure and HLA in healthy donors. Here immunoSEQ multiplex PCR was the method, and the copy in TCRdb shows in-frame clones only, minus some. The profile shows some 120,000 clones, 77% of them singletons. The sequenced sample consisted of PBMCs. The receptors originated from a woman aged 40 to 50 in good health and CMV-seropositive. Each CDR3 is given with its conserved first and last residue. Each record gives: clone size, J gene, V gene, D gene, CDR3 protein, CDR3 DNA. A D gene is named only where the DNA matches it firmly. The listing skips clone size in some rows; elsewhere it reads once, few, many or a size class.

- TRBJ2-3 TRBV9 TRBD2 CASSVTGRGDTQYF TGTGCCAGCAGCGTGACCGGGAGGGGAGATACGCAGTATTTT
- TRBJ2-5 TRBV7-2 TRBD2 CASSVGLAEETQYF TGTGCCAGCAGCGTGGGACTAGCGGAAGAGACCCAGTACTTC
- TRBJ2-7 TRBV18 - CASSFTGVYEQYF TGTGCCAGCTCATTCACGGGGGTCTACGAGCAGTACTTC
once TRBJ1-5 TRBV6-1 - CASSVPSGGAQPQHF TGTGCCAGCAGTGTTCCCTCGGGGGGCGCCCAGCCCCAGCATTTT
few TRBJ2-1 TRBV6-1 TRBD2 CASSEVAGASYNEQFF TGTGCCAGCAGTGAAGTCGCGGGAGCTTCTTACAATGAGCAGTTCTTC
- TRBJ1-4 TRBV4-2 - CASSQIKGPNEKLFF TGTGCCAGCAGCCAGATTAAGGGGCCGAATGAAAAACTGTTTTTT
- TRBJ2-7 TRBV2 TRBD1 CATGTGSYEQYF TGTGCCACCGGGACAGGGAGCTACGAGCAGTACTTC
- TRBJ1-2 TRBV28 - CASSPLNYGYTF TGTGCCAGCAGCCCTTTAAACTATGGCTACACCTTC
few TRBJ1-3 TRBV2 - CASSGLGDTIYF TGTGCCAGCAGTGGATTAGGAGACACCATATATTTT
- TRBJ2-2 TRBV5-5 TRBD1 CASSSGTASTGELFF TGTGCCAGCAGCTCCGGGACAGCCAGCACCGGGGAGCTGTTTTTT
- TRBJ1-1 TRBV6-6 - CASSYAGDTEAFF TGTGCCAGCAGTTACGCAGGGGATACTGAAGCTTTCTTT
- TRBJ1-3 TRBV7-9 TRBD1 CASRGQSSGNTIYF TGTGCCAGCAGGGGACAGTCCTCTGGAAACACCATATATTTT
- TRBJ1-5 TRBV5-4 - CASSRGGSNQPQHF TGTGCCAGCAGCAGGGGGGGAAGCAATCAGCCCCAGCATTTT
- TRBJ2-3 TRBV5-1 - CASGATDTQYF TGCGCCAGCGGGGCCACAGATACGCAGTATTTT
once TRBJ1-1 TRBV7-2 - CASSQQRNTEAFF TGTGCCAGCAGCCAACAAAGGAACACTGAAGCTTTCTTT
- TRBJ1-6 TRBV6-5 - CASTNRPYNSPLHF TGTGCCAGCACCAACAGGCCTTATAATTCACCCCTCCACTTT
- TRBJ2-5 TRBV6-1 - CASSLTGAWETQYF TGTGCCAGCAGCCTGACAGGTGCGTGGGAGACCCAGTACTTC
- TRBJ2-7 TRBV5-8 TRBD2 CASTLLNLAGGIGAREQYF TGTGCCAGCACCCTACTTAACCTAGCGGGAGGAATTGGAGCGAGAGAGCAGTACTTC
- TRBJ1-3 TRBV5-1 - CASSLSLSSGNTIYF TGCGCCAGCAGCTTGTCACTGAGCTCTGGAAACACCATATATTTT
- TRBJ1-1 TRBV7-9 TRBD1 CASSLGSGQGNTEAFF TGTGCCAGCAGCTTAGGGTCGGGACAGGGAAACACTGAAGCTTTCTTT
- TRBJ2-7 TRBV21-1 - CASSRTYYEQYF TGTGCCAGCAGCAGGACTTACTACGAGCAGTACTTC
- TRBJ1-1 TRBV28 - CASLDQVTAFF TGTGCCAGCCTCGACCAGGTAACGGCTTTCTTT
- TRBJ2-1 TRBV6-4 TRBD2 CASSDGTSGYNEQFF TGTGCCAGCAGTGACGGGACTAGCGGCTACAATGAGCAGTTCTTC
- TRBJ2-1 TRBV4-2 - CASSQDIDSSYNEQFF TGTGCCAGCAGCCAAGATATAGATAGCTCCTACAATGAGCAGTTCTTC
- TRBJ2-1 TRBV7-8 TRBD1 CASSLRAGGSSSYNEQFF TGTGCCAGCAGCTTAAGGGCAGGGGGCTCGAGCTCCTACAATGAGCAGTTCTTC
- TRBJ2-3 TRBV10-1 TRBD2 CASSAGTSGHTDTQYF TGCGCCAGCAGTGCGGGGACTAGCGGTCACACAGATACGCAGTATTTT
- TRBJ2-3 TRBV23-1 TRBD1 CASSQPQGASTDTQYF TGCGCCAGCAGTCAACCACAGGGGGCGAGCACAGATACGCAGTATTTT
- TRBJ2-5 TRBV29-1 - CSVERVAARKTQYF TGCAGCGTTGAGAGGGTAGCGGCCAGGAAGACCCAGTACTTC
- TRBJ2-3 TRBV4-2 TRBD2 CASSQRTSGRADTQYF TGTGCCAGCAGCCAACGGACTAGCGGTAGGGCAGATACGCAGTATTTT
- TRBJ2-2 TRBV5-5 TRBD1 CASSVYSGTGNTGELFF TGTGCCAGCAGCGTCTATTCCGGGACAGGGAACACCGGGGAGCTGTTTTTT
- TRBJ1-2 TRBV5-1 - CASSLAGRVAYGYTF TGCGCCAGCAGCTTGGCCGGCAGGGTGGCCTATGGCTACACCTTC
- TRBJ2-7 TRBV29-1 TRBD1 CSVATGTASYEQYF TGCAGCGTTGCCACCGGGACAGCCTCCTACGAGCAGTACTTC
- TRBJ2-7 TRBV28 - CATTAGSAYEQYF TGTGCCACCACGGCGGGATCGGCCTACGAGCAGTACTTC
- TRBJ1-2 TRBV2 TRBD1 CASSPQGLTTGYTF TGTGCCAGCAGTCCACAGGGGTTAACGACCGGCTACACCTTC
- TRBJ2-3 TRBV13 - CASLATGTDTQYF TGTGCCAGCTTAGCGACTGGAACAGATACGCAGTATTTT
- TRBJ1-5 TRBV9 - CASSEGLSNQPQHF TGTGCCAGCAGCGAAGGACTGAGCAATCAGCCCCAGCATTTT
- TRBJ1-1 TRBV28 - CASSLIQNTEAFF TGTGCCAGCAGTTTAATTCAGAACACTGAAGCTTTCTTT
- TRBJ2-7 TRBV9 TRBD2 CASSPRLAGDEQYF TGTGCCAGCAGCCCTCGACTAGCGGGAGACGAGCAGTACTTC
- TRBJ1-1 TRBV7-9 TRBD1 CASSSNRGQAFF TGTGCCAGCAGCTCTAACAGGGGTCAAGCTTTCTTT
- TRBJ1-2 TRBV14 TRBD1 CASSFRQGIYGYTF TGTGCCAGCAGCTTTCGACAGGGGATCTATGGCTACACCTTC
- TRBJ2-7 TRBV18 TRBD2 CASSGTSGGEQYF TGTGCCAGCTCCGGGACTAGCGGGGGCGAGCAGTACTTC
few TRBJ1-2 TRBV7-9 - CASSLGRGDYGYTF TGTGCCAGCAGCCTAGGCAGGGGAGACTATGGCTACACCTTC
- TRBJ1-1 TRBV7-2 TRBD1 CASSRTGVTEAFF TGTGCCAGCAGTCGAACAGGGGTCACTGAAGCTTTCTTT
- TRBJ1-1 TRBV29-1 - CSVQGPGTEAFF TGCAGCGTACAGGGTCCGGGTACTGAAGCTTTCTTT
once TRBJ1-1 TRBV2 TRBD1 CASSRAGTGNTEAFF TGTGCCAGCAGCCGTGCCGGGACAGGTAACACTGAAGCTTTCTTT
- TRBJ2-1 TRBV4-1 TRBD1 CASSLTGNNEQFF TGCGCCAGCAGCCTGACAGGGAACAATGAGCAGTTCTTC
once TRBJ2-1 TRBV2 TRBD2 CASRETSGSYNEQFF TGTGCCAGCAGGGAGACTAGCGGGAGCTACAATGAGCAGTTCTTC
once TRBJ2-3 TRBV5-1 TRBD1 CASSQRDRGRADTQYF TGCGCCAGCAGCCAACGGGACAGGGGGCGGGCAGATACGCAGTATTTT
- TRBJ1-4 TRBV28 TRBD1 CASSPLAGQYNEKLFF TGTGCCAGCAGTCCACTCGCGGGACAGTATAATGAAAAACTGTTTTTT
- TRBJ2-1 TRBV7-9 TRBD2 CASSPRKPGTSGDEQFF TGTGCCAGCAGCCCAAGGAAGCCGGGGACTAGCGGCGATGAGCAGTTCTTC